Presented here are 23 T cell receptor beta chains from one specimen sequenced in a study of beta chain features in type 1 diabetes. Every bit of the isolated RNA underwent reverse transcription, so sequencing read expressed TCRB transcripts. Method: immunoSEQ multiplex PCR; TCRdb's copy keeps in-frame clones and lacks some. The profile shows 400,000 to 500,000 clones, approximately 15% of them singletons. Input material: naive CD4+ T cells from blood. Receptor source: a man aged 25 to 40 in good health.

This clone was counted only a few times. The chain uses TRBV7-3 and TRBJ2-1, with D uncertain. Trimming removed 2 bases at V and 6 bases at J, with 11 bases between. Germline V gene data show CDR1 as SGHTA and CDR2 as FQGTGA. CDR3 length: 14 amino acids. The CDR3 spells CASSLDRPVNEQFF. As DNA, the CDR3 is TGTGCCAGCAGCTTAGATCGCCCCGTCAATGAGCAGTTCTTC.

This chain connects TRBV5-4 to TRBJ2-3; 8 bases are shared with TRBD2. This CDR3 is built from 15 residues. The trim removed 4 bases at V and 0 bases at J, leaving 4 bases unmatched. Germline assignment: CDR1 SGHNT and CDR2 YYREEE (reference sequence). The CDR3 coding sequence is TGTGCCAGCAGCGCGGGGGGAGCTAGCACAGATACGCAGTATTTT. Translating gives CASSAGGASTDTQYF.

CDR3: CAWSVTWEKAFF. The DNA of the CDR3 is TGTGCCTGGAGTGTGACTTGGGAAAAAGCTTTCTTT. J is TRBJ1-1 and V is TRBV30; D gene ambiguous. V gave up 0 bases and J gave up 9 bases, with 11 bases separating them. Germline V lookup: CDR1 GTSNPN, CDR2 SVGIG (reference sequence). This CDR3 has 12 amino acids. The variable domain in full, completed from reference TRBV30 and TRBJ1-1, reads SQTIHQWPATLVQPVGSPLSLECTVEGTSNPNLYWYRQAAGRGLQLLFYSVGIGQISSEVPQNLSASRPQDRQFILSSKKLLLSDSGFYLCAWSVTWEKAFFGQGTRLTVV.

This clone showed up just a few times. J is TRBJ2-1 and V is TRBV5-4; weak D call: TRBD1 (7 bases). Germline loops: CDR1 SGHNT, CDR2 YYREEE (reference sequence). Trimming stripped 0 bases from V and 7 bases from J, with 17 bases between. The CDR3 covers 16 residues. CDR3 sequence: CASSLVGGGFWNEQFF. The CDR3 DNA is TGTGCCAGCAGCTTGGTTGGAGGGGGCTTCTGGAATGAGCAGTTCTTC.

The chain employs TRBV5-6 and TRBJ2-7, with D unclear. The V gene's germline CDR1 is SGHDT and CDR2 YYEEEE. V dropped 2 bases and J dropped 5 bases, with 2 bases sitting between them. The CDR3 spans 10 residues. The CDR3 nucleotides are TGTGCCAGCAGCTTTAACGAGCAGTACGTC. Protein sequence: CASSFNEQYV.

J is TRBJ2-2 and V is TRBV9; 8 bases match TRBD2. The trim removed 4 bases at V and 0 bases at J, leaving 5 bases unmatched. The CDR3 has 16 amino acids. CDR1 SGDLS and CDR2 YYNGEE come from the germline V gene. This CDR3 reads CASSLVAGSNTGELFF. DNA for the CDR3: TGTGCCAGCAGCTTGGTAGCGGGATCGAACACCGGGGAGCTGTTTTTT.

This clone appeared a few times. The chain uses TRBV5-1 and TRBJ1-6; 7 positions match TRBD1. CDR3 size: 14 residues. V was clipped by 3 bases and J by 7 bases; unmatched bases: 4. CDR1 and CDR2 from the germline V gene are SGHRS and YFSETQ. CDR3 region: CASSSRQGNSPLHF. The CDR3 DNA reads as TGCGCCAGCAGCTCTCGACAGGGAAATTCACCCCTCCACTTT. The full variable domain, with the rest looked up from reference TRBV5-1 and TRBJ1-6, is KAGVTQTPRYLIKTRGQQVTLSCSPISGHRSVSWYQQTPGQGLQFLFEYFSETQRNKGNFPGRFSGRQFSNSRSEMNVSTLELGDSALYLCASSSRQGNSPLHFGNGTRLTVT.

This clone was seen only a few times. V gene TRBV29-1 combines with J gene TRBJ2-2, with no clear D. Germline CDR1 SQVTM, CDR2 ANQGSEA. This CDR3 has 13 residues. V shed 5 bases and J shed 6 bases, with 13 bases lying between them. The CDR3 DNA is TGCAGCGTTAAACAGAAGAAGGCCGGGGAGCTGTTTTTT. It encodes CSVKQKKAGELFF.

The rearrangement joins TRBV7-2 to TRBJ2-1; D not certain. Germline CDR1 SGHTA, CDR2 FQGNSA. V shed 5 bases and J shed 10 bases, with 9 bases lying between them. The CDR3 totals 11 residues. The CDR3 sequence is CASSPQGEQFF. The CDR3, as DNA: TGTGCCAGCAGCCCCCAAGGGGAGCAGTTCTTC. The full variable domain, with the rest looked up from reference TRBV7-2 and TRBJ2-1, is GAGVSQSPSNKVTEKGKDVELRCDPISGHTALYWYRQSLGQGLEFLIYFQGNSAPDKSGLPSDRFSAERTGGSVSTLTIQRTQQEDSAVYLCASSPQGEQFFGPGTRLTVL.

This clone appeared a few times. V usage is TRBV4-1 and J usage is TRBJ2-7, with 10 bases aligning to TRBD1. Germline assignment: CDR1 MGHRA and CDR2 YSYEKL. This CDR3 is built from 15 residues. The V gene end was trimmed by 2 bases and the J gene end by 3 bases; junction bases not matched to a gene: 4. The CDR3: CASSQPGQGIYEQYF. As DNA, the CDR3 is TGCGCCAGCAGCCAACCGGGACAGGGGATCTACGAGCAGTACTTC.

In its sample, this clone was seen a few times. The chain carries TRBV5-4 and TRBJ2-1; the match to TRBD1 covers 7 bases. The V segment lost 3 bases and the J segment 7 bases; nucleotides outside the gene matches: 7. CDR1 and CDR2 (germline): SGHNT, YYREEE (reference sequence). This CDR3 contains 14 residues. CDR3 protein: CASSSQGNLNEQFF. In DNA, the CDR3 is TGTGCCAGCAGCTCACAGGGGAACTTGAATGAGCAGTTCTTC.

This clone was observed a handful of times. This chain uses TRBV30 with TRBJ2-7; TRBD2 aligns across 7 bases. Germline lookup yields CDR1 GTSNPN and CDR2 SVGIG (reference sequence). CDR3 length: 11 amino acids. With 1 base clipped from V and 6 bases from J, the junction kept 0 bases outside the gene matches. The CDR3 bases are TGTGCCTGGAGTGGGGGGGGCGAGCAGTACGTC. Translated: CAWSGGGEQYV.

This clone has just a few counts. This sequence joins TRBV7-9 and TRBJ2-5; the match to TRBD2 covers 8 bases. This CDR3 contains 15 residues. The V segment lost 4 bases and the J segment 4 bases; nucleotides outside the gene matches: 8. Germline V lookup: CDR1 SEHNR, CDR2 FQNEAQ (reference sequence). The CDR3 sequence is CASSYPAGVGETQYF. The CDR3 nucleotides are TGTGCCAGCAGCTATCCAGCGGGAGTGGGAGAGACCCAGTACTTC.

The chain joins TRBV27 to TRBJ1-4, with D possibly TRBD1 on 5 matching bases. Trimming pared 5 bases from V and 8 bases from J, leaving 18 bases between. There are 15 residues in the CDR3. Germline V gene sequence: CDR1 MNHEY, CDR2 SMNVEV (reference sequence). CDR3 region: CASSPVPGRREKLFF. In nucleotides, the CDR3 is TGTGCCAGCAGTCCCGTACCAGGGAGGCGCGAAAAACTGTTTTTT.

The chain joins TRBV19 to TRBJ2-5; tentatively, D is TRBD1 or TRBD2 (5 bases each). The V and J ends lost 6 bases and 5 bases respectively, with 13 bases between them. This CDR3 has 13 amino acids. The V gene's germline CDR1 is LNHDA and CDR2 SQIVND (reference sequence). The CDR3 DNA reads as TGTGCCAGTAGCCCCTTACGGGGCGAGACCCAGTACTTC. It encodes CASSPLRGETQYF.

The chain carries TRBV7-2 and TRBJ2-7, with TRBD1 as a possible D gene (5 bases). Between the trimmed V and J ends, which lost 2 bases and 7 bases, there was a span of 12 bases. The CDR3 consists of 13 residues. Germline CDR1 reads SGHTA; CDR2 reads FQGNSA. CDR3 region: CASSLKGAEEQYV. The CDR3 DNA is TGTGCCAGCAGCTTAAAAGGGGCTGAAGAGCAGTACGTC.

The V and J genes are TRBV7-9 and TRBJ1-2; 10 nucleotides line up with TRBD1. Trimming removed 6 bases from V and 2 bases from J; junction bases left unmatched: 3. The CDR3 runs 14 residues. Germline V gene data show CDR1 as SEHNR and CDR2 as FQNEAQ (reference sequence). CDR3 nucleotides: TGTGCCAGCAGTGGGACAGGGGAAAACTATGGCTACACCTTC. The encoded protein is CASSGTGENYGYTF.

V usage is TRBV18 and J usage is TRBJ1-2; D is unclear. The germline V gene encodes CDR1 KGHSH and CDR2 LQKENI. Trimming left V 8 bases short and J 7 bases short, with 14 bases between. The CDR3 length is 12 residues. The CDR3 reads CASKDPKGGYTF. The CDR3 nucleotides are TGTGCCAGCAAGGACCCGAAGGGTGGCTACACCTTC.

The chain uses TRBV23-1 and TRBJ1-1; 9 bases line up with TRBD1. Being an ORF, TRBV23-1 has a function that is uncertain. The ends lost 10 bases at V and 0 bases at J; junction bases unmatched: 15. The CDR3 runs 17 residues. CDR3 DNA: TGCGCCACCTTAAGGGGACAGGGCTCTCCTCTGAACACTGAAGCTTTCTTT. As protein: CATLRGQGSPLNTEAFF.

The sample holds a few counts of this clone. The chain combines TRBV6-5 with TRBJ2-1; TRBD2 agrees at 7 bases. Germline loops: CDR1 MNHEY, CDR2 SVGAGI. This CDR3 contains 15 residues. The trim removed 10 bases at V and 2 bases at J, leaving 11 bases unmatched. The CDR3 protein is CATLRRSGAYNEQFF. The DNA for the CDR3 is TGTGCCACCCTAAGAAGAAGCGGGGCCTACAATGAGCAGTTCTTC.

The genes are TRBV29-1 and TRBJ2-5, with 8 bases lining up with TRBD1. The CDR3 contains 13 residues. Germline CDR1 reads SQVTM; CDR2 reads ANQGSEA. Trimming cost V 7 bases and J 5 bases; bases outside gene matches: 9. CDR3 in amino acids: CSAEDRERETQYF. The DNA for the CDR3 is TGCAGCGCTGAGGACAGGGAGCGGGAGACCCAGTACTTC.

This clone was counted between two and nine times. The chain joins TRBV2 to TRBJ1-5; a weak D match, TRBD1 (6 bases). V was shortened by 4 bases and J by 0 bases, with 7 bases between the two germline ends. CDR1 is SNHLY, CDR2 FYNNEI, per germline. The CDR3 consists of 14 residues. The CDR3 sequence is CASSAGVSNQPQHF. The CDR3, as DNA: TGTGCCAGCAGTGCAGGGGTTAGCAATCAGCCCCAGCATTTT.

The chain links TRBV2 to TRBJ2-5; 8 nucleotides align to TRBD1. CDR3 length: 12 amino acids. V trimming: 6 bases; J trimming: 10 bases; junction bases outside the gene matches: 7. Germline V CDR1 and CDR2: SNHLY, FYNNEI. CDR3 in amino acids: CASSGQGTDQYF. The DNA for the CDR3 is TGTGCCAGCAGCGGACAGGGTACGGACCAGTACTTC.